Following are 15 T cell receptor beta chains from one sample sequenced in a study of early T cells in non-severe SARS-CoV-2 infection. TCRdb itself ran the 5' RACE reads through MiXCR, one entry per CDR3 protein. The table includes tens of thousands of distinct CDR3 sequences, about 10% detected once. The material sequenced was whole blood, taken at baseline. All receptors come from an adult who was a healthcare worker with PCR-confirmed SARS-CoV-2 infection or an uninfected control (not recorded which).

The chain recombines TRBV7-3 with TRBJ2-5, with D uncertain. Looked up from germline, CDR1 is SGHTA and CDR2 is FQGTGA. Trimming took 3 bases from V and 0 from J, leaving 5 bases between them. The CDR3 has 13 residues. CDR3 region: CASSLAHQETQYF. The CDR3 nucleotides are TGTGCCAGCAGCTTGGCCCACCAAGAGACCCAGTACTTC. Filled out from reference TRBV7-3 and TRBJ2-5, the complete variable domain reads GAGVSQTPSNKVTEKGKYVELRCDPISGHTALYWYRQSLGQGPEFLIYFQGTGAADDSGLPNDRFFAVRPEGSVSTLKIQRTERGDSAVYLCASSLAHQETQYFGPGTRLLVL.

The chain is built from TRBV29-1 and TRBJ2-7; no definite D call. Between the trimmed V and J ends, which lost 4 bases and 1 base, there was a span of 11 bases. Germline loops: CDR1 SQVTM, CDR2 ANQGSEA. The length of the CDR3 is 13 residues. The CDR3 region is CSVAHSASYEQYF. CDR3 sequence (DNA): TGCAGCGTTGCCCACTCGGCTTCCTACGAGCAGTACTTC.

In its sample, this clonotype was seen a few times. The rearrangement links TRBV5-1 to TRBJ2-5; D is uncertain. V lost 0 bases and J 2 bases, leaving 8 bases between the germline ends. Looked up from germline, CDR1 is SGHRS and CDR2 is YFSETQ. This CDR3 is 14 amino acids long. This CDR3 is CASSLGYPQETQYF. In DNA form, the CDR3 reads TGCGCCAGCAGCTTGGGGTACCCTCAAGAGACCCAGTACTTC.

The chain recombines TRBV7-9 with TRBJ1-1; 8 bases match TRBD1. V shed 5 bases, J shed 0 bases, and the junction held 5 bases outside the gene matches. CDR3 size: 15 residues. Per germline, CDR1 SEHNR and CDR2 FQNEAQ (reference sequence). The CDR3 is CASSPRQGMNTEAFF. DNA of the CDR3: TGTGCCAGCAGCCCGCGACAGGGGATGAACACTGAAGCTTTCTTT.

This clonotype was detected ten times or more. The genes are TRBV7-2 and TRBJ2-7; D unclear. Germline lookup yields CDR1 SGHTA and CDR2 FQGNSA. V lost 1 base and J 8 bases, leaving 12 bases between the germline ends. The CDR3 consists of 13 residues. The CDR3 DNA sequence: TGTGCCAGCAGCTTAGGCGGTAGTAGGCAGCAGTACTTC. Translated, it gives CASSLGGSRQQYF.

The J gene is TRBJ2-5, the V gene TRBV6-5; D ambiguous. The V and J ends lost 6 bases and 5 bases respectively, with 7 bases between them. In germline, CDR1 is MNHEY, CDR2 SVGAGI. There are 11 residues in the CDR3. The DNA of the CDR3 is TGTGCCAGCAGCCACGGGGAGACCCAGTACTTC. Its translation: CASSHGETQYF.

The rearrangement links TRBV6-1 to TRBJ2-7, with TRBD1 matching over 8 bases. V was clipped by 5 bases and J by 2 bases; unmatched bases: 8. This CDR3 comprises 15 residues. The germline CDR1 and CDR2 sequences are MNHNS and SASEGT. In nucleotides, the CDR3 is TGTGCCAGCAGTCAAGGGGGGACAGGAACCTACGAGCAGTACTTC. It translates to CASSQGGTGTYEQYF.

In this sample, this clonotype turned up a few times. V is TRBV5-4 and J is TRBJ1-4; D is unresolved. This CDR3 region has 15 residues. V gave up 4 bases and J gave up 8 bases, with 18 bases separating them. Germline values: CDR1 SGHNT, CDR2 YYREEE (reference sequence). CDR3: CASSATLGLGEKLFF. CDR3 nucleotide sequence: TGTGCCAGCAGCGCGACGCTAGGGCTTGGGGAAAAACTGTTTTTT.

The chain carries TRBV18 and TRBJ2-3, with 13 bases aligning to TRBD2. Germline V lookup: CDR1 KGHSH, CDR2 LQKENI. V trimming: 2 bases; J trimming: 1 base; junction bases outside the gene matches: 3. This CDR3 comprises 17 residues. This chain's CDR3 is CASSPSGLAGRTDTQYF. Here the CDR3 DNA reads TGTGCCAGCTCACCATCGGGACTAGCGGGGCGCACAGATACGCAGTATTTT. Full variable domain (outside the CDR3, taken from reference TRBV18 and TRBJ2-3): NAGVMQNPRHLVRRRGQEARLRCSPMKGHSHVYWYRQLPEEGLKFMVYLQKENIIDESGMPKERFSAEFPKEGPSILRIQQVVRGDSAAYFCASSPSGLAGRTDTQYFGPGTRLTVL.

The V and J genes are TRBV7-3 and TRBJ2-3; weak D call: TRBD2 (5 bases). Germline-derived CDR1 and CDR2 are SGHTA and FQGTGA. The CDR3 is 13 amino acids. Trimming pared 3 bases from V and 4 bases from J, leaving 8 bases between. The chain's CDR3 is CASSFEGSDTQYF. The CDR3 DNA reads TGTGCCAGCAGCTTTGAGGGCTCAGATACGCAGTATTTT.

This clonotype has just a few counts. The gene calls are TRBV3-1 and TRBJ2-3, with a tentative D call TRBD2 (6 bases). From germline, CDR1 is LGHDT and CDR2 YNNKEL (reference sequence). This CDR3 contains 17 residues. V shed 4 bases and J shed 6 bases, with 23 bases lying between them. The CDR3 is CASSRNSLGGGTDTQYF. The CDR3 coding sequence is TGTGCCAGCAGCCGCAATTCATTAGGAGGCGGGACCGATACGCAGTATTTT.

This clonotype has a count of ten or more. The chain joins TRBV19 to TRBJ1-4; D gene unclear. Germline V CDR1 and CDR2: LNHDA, SQIVND (reference sequence). The germline V and J ends were trimmed by 4 bases and 5 bases, with 17 bases remaining between them. CDR3 length equals 16 residues. CDR3 amino acids: CASSNPVGSVNEKLFF. CDR3 bases: TGTGCCAGTAGTAACCCCGTGGGCAGCGTAAATGAAAAACTGTTTTTT.

Regarding this clonotype: A much more abundant neighbour one base away suggests this may be a read error. This chain joins TRBV4-2 and TRBJ2-3; weak D call: TRBD2 (6 bases). Per germline, CDR1 LGHNA and CDR2 YNFKEQ. This CDR3 region has 15 residues. CDR3 amino acids: CATSQDAGRTDTQYF. The CDR3 DNA reads TGTGCCACCAGCCAAGATGCGGGGCGCACAGATACGCAGTATTTT.

This clonotype was detected only a few times. This sequence joins TRBV12-3 or TRBV12-4 and TRBJ1-1; possible D gene TRBD1, 5 bases. The ends were cut back, 1 base at V and 1 base at J, with 10 bases in the middle. This CDR3 spans 15 amino acids. The CDR3 coding sequence is TGTGCCAGCAGTTTAGGGGGGACGGCGAACACTGAAGCTTTCTTT. This codes for CASSLGGTANTEAFF.

This clonotype was seen only a few times. This chain connects TRBV7-9 to TRBJ2-1; no reliable D call. Germline CDR1 is SEHNR and CDR2 is FQNEAQ (reference sequence). CDR3 length: 13 residues. Trimming removed 3 bases at V and 5 bases at J, with 8 bases between. CDR3 DNA sequence: TGTGCCAGCAGCTTGGCTGCCAACAATGAGCAGTTCTTC. It is translated as CASSLAANNEQFF.